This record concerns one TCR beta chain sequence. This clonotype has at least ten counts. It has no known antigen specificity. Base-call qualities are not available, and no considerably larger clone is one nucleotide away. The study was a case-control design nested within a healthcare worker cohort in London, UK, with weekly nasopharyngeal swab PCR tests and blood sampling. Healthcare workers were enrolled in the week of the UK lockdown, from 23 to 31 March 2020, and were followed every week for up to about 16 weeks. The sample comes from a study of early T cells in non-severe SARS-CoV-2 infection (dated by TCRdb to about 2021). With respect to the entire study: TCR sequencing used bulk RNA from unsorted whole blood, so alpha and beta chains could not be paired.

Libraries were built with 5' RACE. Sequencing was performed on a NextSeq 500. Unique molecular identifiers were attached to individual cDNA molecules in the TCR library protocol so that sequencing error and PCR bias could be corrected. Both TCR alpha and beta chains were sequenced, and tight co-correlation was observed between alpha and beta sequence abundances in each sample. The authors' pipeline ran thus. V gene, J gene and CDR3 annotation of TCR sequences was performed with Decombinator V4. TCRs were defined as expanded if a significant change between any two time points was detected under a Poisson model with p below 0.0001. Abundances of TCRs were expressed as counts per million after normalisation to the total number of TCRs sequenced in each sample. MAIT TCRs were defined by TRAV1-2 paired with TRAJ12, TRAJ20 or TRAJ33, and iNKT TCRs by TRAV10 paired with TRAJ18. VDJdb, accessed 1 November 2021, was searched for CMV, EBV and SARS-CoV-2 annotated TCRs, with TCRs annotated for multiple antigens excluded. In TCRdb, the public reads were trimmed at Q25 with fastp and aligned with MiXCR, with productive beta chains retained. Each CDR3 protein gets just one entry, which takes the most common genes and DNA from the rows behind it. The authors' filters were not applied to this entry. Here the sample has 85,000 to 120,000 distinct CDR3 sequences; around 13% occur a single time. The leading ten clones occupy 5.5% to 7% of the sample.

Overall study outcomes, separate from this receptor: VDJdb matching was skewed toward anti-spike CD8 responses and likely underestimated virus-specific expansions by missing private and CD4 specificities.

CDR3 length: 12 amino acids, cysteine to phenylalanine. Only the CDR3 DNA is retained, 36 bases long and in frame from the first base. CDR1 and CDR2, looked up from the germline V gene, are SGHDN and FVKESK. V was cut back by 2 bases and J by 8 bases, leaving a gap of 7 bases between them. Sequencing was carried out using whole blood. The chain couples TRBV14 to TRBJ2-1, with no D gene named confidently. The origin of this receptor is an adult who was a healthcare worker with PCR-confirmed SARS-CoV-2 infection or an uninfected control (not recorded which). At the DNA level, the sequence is TGTGCCAGCAGCCAAAGTGGGGATGAGCAGTTCTTC. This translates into CASSQSGDEQFF.